A selection of T cell receptor beta chains follows, all from one sample in a study of blood T cell repertoires in COVID-19. Some clones are missing from TCRdb's copy, which holds only in-frame ones; the method was immunoSEQ multiplex PCR. The data show 300,000 to 350,000 clones, with roughly 90% seen just once and less than 3.5% held by the top ten. Sequenced: peripheral blood. The source of these receptors is a woman in her twenties or thirties with COVID-19, enrolled during active disease. The CDR3 runs from the conserved cysteine through the conserved F or W. A D gene is named only where the DNA matches it firmly. Expanded clones are given a class, and other clones once, few, many or no size at all.

CDR3nt: TGCGCCAGCAGCCAAACAACCGCAGGGAGCACAGATACGCAGTATTTT; CDR3aa: CASSQTTAGSTDTQYF; v_gene: TRBV4-1; j_gene: TRBJ2-3; abundance: -; d_gene: -
CDR3nt: TGTGCCAGCAGTTACCGGGACATGAGGGATCAGCCCCAGCATTTT; CDR3aa: CASSYRDMRDQPQHF; v_gene: TRBV6-6; j_gene: TRBJ1-5; abundance: -; d_gene: -
CDR3nt: TGTGCCAGCTCACCCCCCAGGGGTGGGGATGAAAAACTGTTTTTT; CDR3aa: CASSPPRGGDEKLFF; v_gene: TRBV18; j_gene: TRBJ1-4; abundance: once; d_gene: -
CDR3nt: TGCGCCAGCAGCCAGGGACAGGGGGCTGCCACTGAAGCTTTCTTT; CDR3aa: CASSQGQGAATEAFF; v_gene: TRBV4-1; j_gene: TRBJ1-1; abundance: -; d_gene: TRBD1
CDR3nt: TGTGCCAGCACCAAAACGACAGGGGGTGGCGACGAGCAGTACTTC; CDR3aa: CASTKTTGGGDEQYF; v_gene: TRBV2; j_gene: TRBJ2-7; abundance: -; d_gene: TRBD1
CDR3nt: TGTGCCAGCAGCTTAGACCCCACCAGGGTAGGGTATGGCTACACCTTC; CDR3aa: CASSLDPTRVGYGYTF; v_gene: TRBV11-2; j_gene: TRBJ1-2; abundance: -; d_gene: -
CDR3nt: TGTGCCAGCAGTATTGCCGGGACAGAGTACACTGAAGCTTTCTTT; CDR3aa: CASSIAGTEYTEAFF; v_gene: TRBV6-5; j_gene: TRBJ1-1; abundance: -; d_gene: TRBD1
CDR3nt: TGTGCCACCAGCAGAGACCCGGGACAGGGGGTCACAGATACGCAGTATTTT; CDR3aa: CATSRDPGQGVTDTQYF; v_gene: TRBV15; j_gene: TRBJ2-3; abundance: -; d_gene: TRBD1
CDR3nt: TGTGCCAGCAGCAAATGGGGAGCGTGTGGGCCGAAACCCCCCTACGAGCAGTACTTC; CDR3aa: CASSKWGACGPKPPYEQYF; v_gene: TRBV21-1; j_gene: TRBJ2-7; abundance: few; d_gene: -
CDR3nt: TGTGCCAGCAGTTACACTAGCCTCGAAGCTTTCTTT; CDR3aa: CASSYTSLEAFF; v_gene: TRBV6-6; j_gene: TRBJ1-1; abundance: once; d_gene: -